Below are 2 T cell receptor beta chains sequenced from a single sample in a study of technical replicates of blood from a few donors. The table came from immunoSEQ multiplex PCR; TCRdb's copy has only in-frame clones and leaves some out. The data show 76,000 or so clones, roughly nine tenths seen once. Sequencing input: T cells isolated from PBMCs. The receptors here all came from a human donor in good health.

The J gene is TRBJ2-7, the V gene TRBV4-1, with a tentative D call TRBD1 (6 bases). The CDR3 contains 14 residues. Germline CDR1 and CDR2: MGHRA and YSYEKL. Trimming cost V 4 bases and J 2 bases, with 12 bases left between them. Written as DNA, the CDR3 is TGCGCCAGCAGCCTCCAGGGGCTTGCCTACGAGCAGTACTTC. Translation gives CASSLQGLAYEQYF.

V gene TRBV6-4 combines with J gene TRBJ1-5; tentative D call: TRBD1 (6 bases). The CDR3 length is 13 residues. V lost 6 bases, J lost 1 base, and 7 bases lay in between. CDR1 and CDR2 (germline): MRHNA, SNTAGT. The CDR3: CASRQGSNQPQHF. CDR3 nucleotides: TGTGCCAGCAGGCAGGGGAGCAATCAGCCCCAGCATTTT.